These T cell receptor beta chains were read from a single sample in a study of a mutant IDH1 vaccine in newly diagnosed glioma. Using immunoSEQ multiplex PCR, the repertoire was profiled, and TCRdb retains in-frame clones only, with some absent. This repertoire shows tens of thousands of clones, around nine tenths found once; its top ten account for about 2%. Antigens of these TCRs are unknown. Sequenced here: PBMCs, sampled from a glioma patient whose treatment included an IDH1 peptide vaccine. Receptors were obtained from a man younger than 40 with glioma. Both conserved end residues are part of each CDR3. Each record gives: J gene, D gene, clone size, V gene, CDR3 DNA, CDR3 protein. The D gene is left open where the match is weak. Not every row has a clone size; where given, it reads once, few, many or a size class.

TRBJ1-2 TRBD1 once TRBV27 TGTGCCAGCAGTGGACAGGGGCGTAACTATGGCTACACCTTC CASSGQGRNYGYTF
TRBJ2-7 TRBD1 - TRBV4-1 TGCGCCAGCAGCCAAGGGGACAGGGGGCGCGAGCAGTACTTC CASSQGDRGREQYF
TRBJ2-1 - - TRBV12-5 TGTGCTAGTGGTTTGCCCCACCCACTAAGCGAATCCTACAATGAGCAGTTCTTC CASGLPHPLSESYNEQFF
TRBJ1-3 - - TRBV6-1 TGTGCCGGGAAGGTCTCTGGAAACACCATATATTTT CAGKVSGNTIYF
TRBJ2-6 - - TRBV6-5 TGTGCCAGCAGGGGCGGCACTGGGGCCAACGTCCTGACTTTC CASRGGTGANVLTF
TRBJ1-6 - once TRBV27 TGTGCCAGCAGTCCATACAGAGAACTAAATTCACCCCTCCACTTT CASSPYRELNSPLHF
TRBJ1-2 - - TRBV27 TGTGCCAGCAGTTATTTCCGGGACGGACCTAACTATGGCTACACCTTC CASSYFRDGPNYGYTF
TRBJ1-4 - - TRBV12-2 TGTGCAAGTCGCTCGCCGTGCAGGGGGGATAATGAAAAACTGTTTTTT CASRSPCRGDNEKLFF
TRBJ1-2 - - TRBV4-1 TGCGCCAGCAGCCCACGGGACGGTTCTTACTATGGCTACACCTTC CASSPRDGSYYGYTF
TRBJ2-5 - once TRBV11-2 TGTGCCAGCAGCCCCTGGGGGGCGGACCCGACCCAAGAGACCCAGTACTTC CASSPWGADPTQETQYF
TRBJ1-2 - - TRBV28 TGTGCCAGCAGTTCCGGGCTTCGTCGGGGCTACACCTTC CASSSGLRRGYTF
TRBJ1-2 - - TRBV5-8 TGTGCCAGCAGCTTACTCAATAACTATGGCTACACCTTC CASSLLNNYGYTF
TRBJ2-7 - - TRBV7-9 TGTGCCAGCAGCCTTCCGGGGAGGAGGGACGAGCAGTACTTC CASSLPGRRDEQYF
TRBJ2-7 - once TRBV6-1 TGTGCCAGCAGTCTCCGACAGAGTCGGGACGAGCAGTACTTC CASSLRQSRDEQYF
TRBJ2-1 TRBD2 - TRBV4-1 TGCGCCAGCAGCCAAGTGGGACTAGTTTTCGATGAGCAGTTCTTC CASSQVGLVFDEQFF
TRBJ2-2 - once TRBV9 TGTGCCAGCAGCCCGGAGGACGGAGCGAACACCGGGGAGCTGTTTTTT CASSPEDGANTGELFF
TRBJ1-1 - - TRBV4-2 TGTGCCAGCAGCCAAGGTCTTACGAACACTGAAGCTTTCTTT CASSQGLTNTEAFF
TRBJ2-3 TRBD2 - TRBV5-1 TGCGCCAGCAGCTTATCGCTAGCGGGATCCGATACGCAGTATTTT CASSLSLAGSDTQYF
TRBJ2-3 TRBD2 few TRBV18 TGTGCCAGCTCACCATTGCGGGGGGCAGATACGCAGTATTTT CASSPLRGADTQYF
TRBJ2-7 - - TRBV7-8 TGTGCCAGCAGCCTCAGTAGGAGGGTCCACGAGCAGTACTTC CASSLSRRVHEQYF
TRBJ1-2 - - TRBV7-3 TGTGCCAGCAGCAAAACAGGGACCTATGGCTACACCTTC CASSKTGTYGYTF
TRBJ2-7 - - TRBV9 TGTGCCAGCAGCCCGCACGAGGGACCCTACGAGCAGTACTTC CASSPHEGPYEQYF
TRBJ1-1 - - TRBV5-6 TGTGCCAGCAGCGATCAAGGAAACACTGAAGCTTTCTTT CASSDQGNTEAFF
TRBJ1-1 TRBD1 - TRBV28 TGTGCCAGTTATACAGGGGAAGTCACTGAAGCTTTCTTT CASYTGEVTEAFF
TRBJ1-5 - once TRBV2 TGTGCCAGCAGAAGAGGCAATCAGCCCCAGCATTTT CASRRGNQPQHF
TRBJ2-1 TRBD2 - TRBV5-4 TGTGCCAGCAGCTCGGCTAGCGGGAGCCACAATGAGCAGTTCTTC CASSSASGSHNEQFF
TRBJ2-2 - - TRBV5-6 TGTGCCAGCAGCTTGGTGGTTACCGGGGAGCTGTTTTTT CASSLVVTGELFF
TRBJ1-1 TRBD1 once TRBV20-1 TGCAGATGGACAGGGAACACTGAAGCTTTCTTT CRWTGNTEAFF